Reported below is one TCR beta chain. The source of the sample is a study of CD8 T cells in Susac syndrome. Sequencing of TCR beta covered CD8+ and CD4+ T cells obtained from blood. Germline V gene sequence: CDR1 SGHRS, CDR2 YFSETQ. V lost 5 bases to trimming and J lost 5 bases, with 18 bases between them. CDR3 length: 15 residues. RNA totalling about 0.45 to 1 ug underwent reverse transcription with random hexamers. TCRdb called the immunoSEQ multiplex PCR reads again in MiXCR, with one record for every CDR3 protein. The sample holds over 350,000 distinct CDR3 sequences, roughly 85% seen once. The chain joins TRBV5-1 to TRBJ2-3; D is perhaps TRBD2 (6 bases). The sequence derives from a human donor with multiple sclerosis. The material sequenced was CD8+ T cells from PBMCs. CDR3 sequence: CASSRGTAPGDTQYF. Here the CDR3 DNA reads TGCGCCAGCAGTCGCGGGACGGCACCGGGAGATACGCAGTATTTT.